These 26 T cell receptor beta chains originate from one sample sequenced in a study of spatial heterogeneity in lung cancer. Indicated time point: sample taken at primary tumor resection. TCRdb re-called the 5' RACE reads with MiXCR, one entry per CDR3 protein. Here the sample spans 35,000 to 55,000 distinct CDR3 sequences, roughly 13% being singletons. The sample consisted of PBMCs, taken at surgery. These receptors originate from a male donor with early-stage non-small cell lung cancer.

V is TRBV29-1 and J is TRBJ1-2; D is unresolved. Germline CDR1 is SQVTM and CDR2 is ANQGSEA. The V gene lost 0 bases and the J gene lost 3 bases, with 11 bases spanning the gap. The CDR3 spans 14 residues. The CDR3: CSVEDLRRHYGYTF. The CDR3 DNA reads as TGCAGCGTTGAAGATCTTCGACGGCACTATGGCTACACCTTC.

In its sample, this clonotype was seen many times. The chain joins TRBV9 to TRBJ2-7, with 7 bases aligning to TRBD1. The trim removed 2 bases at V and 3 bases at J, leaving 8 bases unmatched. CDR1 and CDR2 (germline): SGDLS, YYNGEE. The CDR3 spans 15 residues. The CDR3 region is CASSVGTEIFYEQYF. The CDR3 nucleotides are TGTGCCAGCAGCGTCGGGACAGAAATATTCTACGAGCAGTACTTC.

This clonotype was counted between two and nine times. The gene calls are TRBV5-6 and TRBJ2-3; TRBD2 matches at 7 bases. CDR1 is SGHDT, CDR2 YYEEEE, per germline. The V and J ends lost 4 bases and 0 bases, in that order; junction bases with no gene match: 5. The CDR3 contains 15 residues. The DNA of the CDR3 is TGTGCCAGCAGCAGCACAGCGGGGAGCACAGATACGCAGTATTTT. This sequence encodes CASSSTAGSTDTQYF.

CDR3 loop: CASSRDLQGGETGELFF. The DNA of the CDR3 is TGTGCCAGCAGCCGAGATCTACAGGGGGGAGAAACCGGGGAGCTGTTTTTT. The chain carries TRBV14 and TRBJ2-2; TRBD1 matches 8 bases. The CDR3 runs to 17 residues. The ends lost 4 bases at V and 5 bases at J; junction bases unmatched: 12. Germline V gene sequence: CDR1 SGHDN, CDR2 FVKESK.

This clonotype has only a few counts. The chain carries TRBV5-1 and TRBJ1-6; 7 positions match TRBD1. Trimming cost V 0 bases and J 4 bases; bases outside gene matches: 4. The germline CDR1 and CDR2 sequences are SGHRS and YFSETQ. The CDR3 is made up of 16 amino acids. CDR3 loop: CASSLATGEYNSPLHF. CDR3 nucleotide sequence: TGCGCCAGCAGCTTGGCTACAGGGGAATATAATTCACCCCTCCACTTT.

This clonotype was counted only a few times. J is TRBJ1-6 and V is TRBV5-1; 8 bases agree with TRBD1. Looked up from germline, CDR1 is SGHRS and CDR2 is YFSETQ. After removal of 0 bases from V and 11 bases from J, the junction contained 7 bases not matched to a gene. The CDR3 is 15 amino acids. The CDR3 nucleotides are TGCGCCAGCAGCTTGGAACCAGGGGGCAGTGCACCCCTCCACTTT. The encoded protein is CASSLEPGGSAPLHF.

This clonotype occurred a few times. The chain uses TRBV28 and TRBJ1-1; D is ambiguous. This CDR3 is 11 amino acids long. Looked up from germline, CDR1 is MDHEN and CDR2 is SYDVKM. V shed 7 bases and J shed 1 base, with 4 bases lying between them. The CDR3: CASIQNTEAFF. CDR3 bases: TGTGCCAGCATTCAGAACACTGAAGCTTTCTTT.

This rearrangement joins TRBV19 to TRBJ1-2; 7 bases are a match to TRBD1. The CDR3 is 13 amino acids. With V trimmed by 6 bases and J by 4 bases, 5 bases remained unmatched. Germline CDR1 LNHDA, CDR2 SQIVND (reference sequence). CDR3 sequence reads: CASRHRDSYGYTF. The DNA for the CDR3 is TGTGCCAGTAGACACCGGGACAGCTATGGCTACACCTTC.

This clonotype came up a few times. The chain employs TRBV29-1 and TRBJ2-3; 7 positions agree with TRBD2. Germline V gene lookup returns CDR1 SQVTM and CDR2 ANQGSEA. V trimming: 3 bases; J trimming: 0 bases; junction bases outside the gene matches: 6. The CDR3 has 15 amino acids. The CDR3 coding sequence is TGCAGCGTTGACCCGGGGGGTACTAGCACAGATACGCAGTATTTT. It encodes CSVDPGGTSTDTQYF.

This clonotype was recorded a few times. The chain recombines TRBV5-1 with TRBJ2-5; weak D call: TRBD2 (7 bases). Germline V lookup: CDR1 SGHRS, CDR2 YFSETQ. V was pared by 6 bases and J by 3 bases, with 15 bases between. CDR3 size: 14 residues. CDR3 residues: CASNFRGGEETQYF. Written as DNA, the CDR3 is TGCGCCAGCAACTTCAGGGGAGGGGAAGAGACCCAGTACTTC.

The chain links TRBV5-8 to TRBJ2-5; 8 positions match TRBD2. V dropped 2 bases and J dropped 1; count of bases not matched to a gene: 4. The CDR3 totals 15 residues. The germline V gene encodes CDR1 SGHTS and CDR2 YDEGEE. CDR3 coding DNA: TGTGCCAGCAGCTTTAGCGGGGTCCCCCAAGAGACCCAGTACTTC. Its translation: CASSFSGVPQETQYF. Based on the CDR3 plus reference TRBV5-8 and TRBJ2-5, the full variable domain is EAGVTQSPTHLIKTRGQQATLRCSPISGHTSVYWYQQALGLGLQFLLWYDEGEERNRGNFPPRFSGRQFPNYSSELNVNALELEDSALYLCASSFSGVPQETQYFGPGTRLLVL.

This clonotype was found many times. Here the CDR3 DNA reads TGTGCCAGCAGTGGACTAGCGGGAGTGGGCGATGAGCAGTTCTTC. Translating gives CASSGLAGVGDEQFF. The V and J genes are TRBV2 and TRBJ2-1, with 12 bases that match TRBD2. The trim removed 4 bases at V and 8 bases at J, leaving 6 bases unmatched. CDR1 SNHLY and CDR2 FYNNEI come from the germline V gene. The CDR3 has 15 amino acids.

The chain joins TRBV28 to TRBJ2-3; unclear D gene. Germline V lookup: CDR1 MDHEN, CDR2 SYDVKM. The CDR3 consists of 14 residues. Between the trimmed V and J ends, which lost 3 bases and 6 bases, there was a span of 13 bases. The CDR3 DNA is TGTGCCAGCAGTTTGGCCGTGGAGCTGGATACGCAGTATTTT. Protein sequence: CASSLAVELDTQYF.

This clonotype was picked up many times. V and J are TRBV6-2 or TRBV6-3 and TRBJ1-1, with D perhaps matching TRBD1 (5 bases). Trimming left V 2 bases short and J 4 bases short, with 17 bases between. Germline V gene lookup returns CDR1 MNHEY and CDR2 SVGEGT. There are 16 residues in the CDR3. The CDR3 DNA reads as TGTGCCAGCAGTTACCTTCCGGGACTCTCGGGCACTGAAGCTTTCTTT. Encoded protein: CASSYLPGLSGTEAFF.

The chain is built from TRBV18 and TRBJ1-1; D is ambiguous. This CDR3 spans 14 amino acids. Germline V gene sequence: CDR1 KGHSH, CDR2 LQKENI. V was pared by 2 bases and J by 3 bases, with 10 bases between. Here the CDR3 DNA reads TGTGCCAGCTCACCAGTACAAGAACACACTGAAGCTTTCTTT. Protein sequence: CASSPVQEHTEAFF.

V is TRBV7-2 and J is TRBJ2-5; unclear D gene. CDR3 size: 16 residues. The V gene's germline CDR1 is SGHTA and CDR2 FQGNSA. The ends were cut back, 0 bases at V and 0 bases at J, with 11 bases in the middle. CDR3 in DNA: TGTGCCAGCAGCTTAGCAAGGTCAGCATACCAAGAGACCCAGTACTTC. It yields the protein CASSLARSAYQETQYF.

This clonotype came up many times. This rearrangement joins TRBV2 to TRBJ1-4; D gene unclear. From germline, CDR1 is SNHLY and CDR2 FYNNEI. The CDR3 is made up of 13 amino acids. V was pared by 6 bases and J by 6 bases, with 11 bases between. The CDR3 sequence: CASRSSDDEKLFF. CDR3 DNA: TGTGCCAGCAGGTCGTCCGACGATGAAAAACTGTTTTTT.

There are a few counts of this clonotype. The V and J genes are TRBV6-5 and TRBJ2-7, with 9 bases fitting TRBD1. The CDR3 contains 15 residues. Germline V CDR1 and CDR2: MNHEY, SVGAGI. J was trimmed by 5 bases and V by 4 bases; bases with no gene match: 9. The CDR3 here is CASSSGTGFFDEQYF. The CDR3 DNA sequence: TGTGCCAGCAGTTCCGGGACAGGGTTTTTCGACGAGCAGTACTTC.

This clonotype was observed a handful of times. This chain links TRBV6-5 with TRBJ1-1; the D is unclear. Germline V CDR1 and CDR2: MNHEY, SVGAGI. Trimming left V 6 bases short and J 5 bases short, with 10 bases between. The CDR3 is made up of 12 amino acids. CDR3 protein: CASSKGPTEAFF. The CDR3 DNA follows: TGTGCCAGCAGCAAAGGCCCAACTGAAGCTTTCTTT.

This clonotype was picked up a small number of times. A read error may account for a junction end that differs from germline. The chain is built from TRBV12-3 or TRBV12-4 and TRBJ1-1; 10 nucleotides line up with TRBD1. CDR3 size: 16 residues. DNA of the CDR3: TGTGCCAGCCCTTATAATGGGGACAGGGGTGCCCCTGAAGCTTTTTTT. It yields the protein CASPYNGDRGAPEAFF.

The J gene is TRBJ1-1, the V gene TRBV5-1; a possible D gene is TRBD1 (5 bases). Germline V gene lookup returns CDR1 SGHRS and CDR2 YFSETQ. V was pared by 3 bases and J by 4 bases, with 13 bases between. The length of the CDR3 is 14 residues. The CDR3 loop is CASSWGLRGTEAFF. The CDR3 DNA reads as TGCGCCAGCAGCTGGGGACTGCGGGGCACTGAAGCTTTCTTT.

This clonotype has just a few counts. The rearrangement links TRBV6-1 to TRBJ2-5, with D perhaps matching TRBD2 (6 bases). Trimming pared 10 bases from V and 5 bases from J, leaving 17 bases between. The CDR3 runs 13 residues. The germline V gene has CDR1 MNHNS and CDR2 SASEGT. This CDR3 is CAIQLGLAETQYF. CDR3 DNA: TGTGCCATCCAACTCGGGCTAGCGGAGACCCAGTACTTC.

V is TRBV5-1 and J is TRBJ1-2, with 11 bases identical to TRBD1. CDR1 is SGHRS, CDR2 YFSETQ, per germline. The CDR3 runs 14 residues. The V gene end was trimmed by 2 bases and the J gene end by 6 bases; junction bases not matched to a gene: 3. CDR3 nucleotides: TGCGCCAGCAGCTTAGGACAGGGGGCGAATGGCTACACCTTC. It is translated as CASSLGQGANGYTF.

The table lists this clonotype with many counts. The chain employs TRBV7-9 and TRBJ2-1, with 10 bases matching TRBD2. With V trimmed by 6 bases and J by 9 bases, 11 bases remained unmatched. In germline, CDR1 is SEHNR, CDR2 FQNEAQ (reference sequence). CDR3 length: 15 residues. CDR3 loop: CASRDTGLAYSEQFF. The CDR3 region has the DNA TGTGCCAGCAGGGACACGGGACTAGCGTACTCTGAGCAGTTCTTC.

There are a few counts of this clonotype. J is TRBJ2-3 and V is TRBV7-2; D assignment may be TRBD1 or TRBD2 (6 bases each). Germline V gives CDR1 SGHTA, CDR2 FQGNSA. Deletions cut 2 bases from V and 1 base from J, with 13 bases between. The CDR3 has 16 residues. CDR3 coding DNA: TGTGCCAGCAGCTTACAGAGGGGGGAGGGCACAGATACGCAGTATTTT. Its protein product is CASSLQRGEGTDTQYF.

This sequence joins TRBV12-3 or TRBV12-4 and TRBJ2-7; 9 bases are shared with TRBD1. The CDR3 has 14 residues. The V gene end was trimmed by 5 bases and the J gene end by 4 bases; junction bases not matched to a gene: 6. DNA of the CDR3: TGTGCCAGCAGTACCGGGACAGGGTGGTACGAGCAGTACTTC. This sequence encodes CASSTGTGWYEQYF.